This is a list of T cell receptor beta chains from one sample in a study of CD4 T cells in relation to SARS-CoV-2 and coronaviruses. These TCRs are of unknown antigen specificity. Sequencing was performed with immunoSEQ multiplex PCR; in TCRdb, only in-frame clones are kept and a portion is missing. The sample lists around 18,000 clones; around three quarters were seen once. Source material: CD4+ T cells from PBMCs, cultured in vitro. The receptors shown here come from a human donor in good health. Both conserved end residues are part of each CDR3. Each record gives: clone size, D gene, V gene, J gene, CDR3 DNA, CDR3 protein. D genes are given only for firm matches. Clone size is stated in some rows and not others, as once, few, many or a class when expanded.

-	-	TRBV5-6	TRBJ2-1	TGTGCCAGCAGCAAGAACAATGAGCAGTTCTTC	CASSKNNEQFF
-	-	TRBV5-1	TRBJ2-5	TGCGCCAGCAGCTTCGACCAAGAGACCCAGTACTTC	CASSFDQETQYF
-	-	TRBV15	TRBJ1-2	TGTGCCACCAGCAGAGGAGACAGCTATGGCTACACCTTC	CATSRGDSYGYTF
-	-	TRBV28	TRBJ2-7	TGTGCCAGCAGTTTGGGGGACTGGGCCTCCTACGAGCAGTACTTC	CASSLGDWASYEQYF
-	-	TRBV9	TRBJ2-5	TGTGCCAGCAGCGCTTTAGTCCCAGGAGAGACCCAGTACTTC	CASSALVPGETQYF
-	-	TRBV14	TRBJ2-5	TGTGCCAGCAGCCAAGATTTGGCCCAGTACTTC	CASSQDLAQYF
-	-	TRBV2	TRBJ1-4	TGTGCCAGCAGTGATGGGACCCTTAATGAAAAACTGTTTTTT	CASSDGTLNEKLFF
-	TRBD2	TRBV30	TRBJ2-4	TGTGCCTGGAGAGACCCCGGGACTACTAAAAACATTCAGTACTTC	CAWRDPGTTKNIQYF
medium-sized	-	TRBV28	TRBJ2-2	TGTGCCAGCAGTGTGACACCGGAACACGGGGAGCTGTTTTTT	CASSVTPEHGELFF
-	TRBD1	TRBV19	TRBJ1-3	TGTGCCAGTAGACTGGACAGGGCATCAGGAAACACCATATATTTT	CASRLDRASGNTIYF
-	-	TRBV7-9	TRBJ1-6	TGTGCCAGCAGCTTAACGGGGGGATTTTCACCCCTCCACTTT	CASSLTGGFSPLHF
-	TRBD2	TRBV11-2	TRBJ2-1	TGTGCCAGCAGCTCAACGGGGGGGCTGGAGCAGTTCTTC	CASSSTGGLEQFF
-	-	TRBV7-9	TRBJ2-2	TGTGCCAGCAGCTTTGAAGCTTTCGGGGAGCTGTTTTTT	CASSFEAFGELFF
-	-	TRBV3-1/TRBV3-2	TRBJ2-1	TGTGCCAGCAGCCCCGAGGGGCGGAACTCCTACAATGAGCAGTTCTTC	CASSPEGRNSYNEQFF
-	-	TRBV19	TRBJ1-1	TGTGCCAGTAGCCCCAGACAGACGAACACTGAAGCTTTCTTT	CASSPRQTNTEAFF
-	-	TRBV2	TRBJ1-6	TGTGCCAGCCGACCCCTTACAGAAAATTCACCCCTCCACTTT	CASRPLTENSPLHF
once	-	TRBV10-2	TRBJ1-2	TGCGCCAGCAGTGAGGGTAACTATGGCTACACCTTC	CASSEGNYGYTF
-	-	TRBV10-1	TRBJ1-6	TGCGCCAGCAGTGGAGATAATTCACCCCTCCACTTT	CASSGDNSPLHF
-	TRBD1	TRBV18	TRBJ1-5	TGTGCCAGCTCACACGGGACAGGGGGCGGTCAGCCCCAGCATTTT	CASSHGTGGGQPQHF
-	TRBD2	TRBV5-8	TRBJ2-5	TGTGCCAGCAGCTTGGTCGGGGGGAAAGAGACCCAGTACTTC	CASSLVGGKETQYF
-	TRBD2	TRBV10-3	TRBJ2-2	TGTGCCACAGGACTAGCGGGCTTTGCGAACACCGGGGAGCTGTTTTTT	CATGLAGFANTGELFF
once	TRBD2	TRBV6-5	TRBJ2-7	TGTGCCAGCAGGGGTCCAGCGGGAGGGACAGAGCAGTACTTC	CASRGPAGGTEQYF
-	-	TRBV5-1	TRBJ1-4	TGCGCCAGCAGCTTGGTAAGCAGGAGTGAAGAAAAACTGTTTTTT	CASSLVSRSEEKLFF
-	-	TRBV5-8	TRBJ1-5	TGTGCCAGCAGCTTGGATCTCAGGATTGCCCAGCCCCAGCATTTT	CASSLDLRIAQPQHF
once	-	TRBV4-1	TRBJ1-5	TGCGCCAGCAGCCCCACGGGGTCCAATCAGCCCCAGCATTTT	CASSPTGSNQPQHF
-	-	TRBV5-6	TRBJ2-5	TGTGCCAGCAGCTTGAGTAGGGATGGAGAGACCCAGTACTTC	CASSLSRDGETQYF
-	-	TRBV5-6	TRBJ1-4	TGTGCCAGCAGCTTGATAGAAAATGAAAAACTGTTTTTT	CASSLIENEKLFF
-	TRBD2	TRBV18	TRBJ2-1	TGTGCCAGCTCAAAGGGACTAGCGGAAAGCTCCTACAATGAGCAGTTCTTC	CASSKGLAESSYNEQFF
-	-	TRBV25-1	TRBJ1-1	TGTGCCAGCAGTGAAATGGGGCGCGACACTGAAGCTTTCTTT	CASSEMGRDTEAFF
-	TRBD1	TRBV9	TRBJ1-6	TGTGCCAGCAGCCCTTGGGACAGGGGTAATTCACCCCTCCACTTT	CASSPWDRGNSPLHF
-	-	TRBV5-1	TRBJ1-1	TGCGCCAGCAGCTTGGAACAGGTTTACACTGAAGCTTTCTTT	CASSLEQVYTEAFF
-	-	TRBV10-3	TRBJ1-6	TGTGCCATCAGTGGCAAACAGAGCTCGGGATCACCCCTCCACTTT	CAISGKQSSGSPLHF
few	-	TRBV3-1/TRBV3-2	TRBJ2-7	TGTGCCAGCAGCCAAGCCCGCGAGCAGTACTTC	CASSQAREQYF
-	TRBD1	TRBV9	TRBJ1-4	TGTGCCAGCAGCAAATATTTGGACAGGGGAAGTGAAAAACTGTTTTTT	CASSKYLDRGSEKLFF
-	-	TRBV7-9	TRBJ1-6	TGTGCCAGCAGCTCACAGAGCTCCTATAATTCACCCCTCCACTTT	CASSSQSSYNSPLHF
-	-	TRBV6-5	TRBJ2-4	TGTGCCAGCAGTTACTCGGGTAGAGTAGCCAAAAACATTCAGTACTTC	CASSYSGRVAKNIQYF
-	TRBD1	TRBV24-1	TRBJ1-5	TGTGCCACTTCCGGGCAGGGGGCAGGGGAGGGCAATCAGCCCCAGCATTTT	CATSGQGAGEGNQPQHF
-	TRBD1	TRBV10-2	TRBJ2-1	TGCGCCAGCGGATGGACAGGGGGCACCAATGAGCAGTTCTTC	CASGWTGGTNEQFF
-	TRBD2	TRBV7-6	TRBJ2-3	TGTGCCAGCAGGCTAACTAGCGGGATCGGCACAGATACGCAGTATTTT	CASRLTSGIGTDTQYF
few	-	TRBV7-8	TRBJ1-4	TGTGCCAGCAGCGGACCGAACGAAAAACTGTTTTTT	CASSGPNEKLFF
few	-	TRBV28	TRBJ2-2	TGTGCCAGCAGTTTATACGGGGACGCAGACACCGGGGAGCTGTTTTTT	CASSLYGDADTGELFF
-	-	TRBV3-1/TRBV3-2	TRBJ2-7	TGTGCCAGCAGCCTCTCGAGAGGGTACGAGCAGTACTTC	CASSLSRGYEQYF
-	-	TRBV28	TRBJ2-2	TGTGCCAGCAGTTTGTTGCTTGTAGGGAACACCGGGGAGCTGTTTTTT	CASSLLLVGNTGELFF
-	TRBD2	TRBV4-1	TRBJ2-1	TGCGCCAGCAGCCAAGACTATGGGACTAGCGGGAGGGCCAATGAGCAGTTCTTC	CASSQDYGTSGRANEQFF
-	-	TRBV3-1/TRBV3-2	TRBJ2-7	TGTGCCAGCAGCCAAGGAGGGACCTACGAGCAGTACTTC	CASSQGGTYEQYF
-	TRBD2	TRBV18	TRBJ2-3	TGTGCCAGCTCCGAATTAGCGGGAGTCCTATATACGCAGTATTTT	CASSELAGVLYTQYF